These T cell receptor beta chains were read from a single sample in a study of STAT3 mutations in large granular lymphocyte leukemia. The protocol was immunoSEQ multiplex PCR, while the TCRdb copy is restricted to in-frame clones and leaves out a portion. The sample records around 29,000 clones, approximately 83% being singletons. Sequenced: peripheral blood mononuclear cells. These receptors originate from a man in his sixties with T-cell large granular lymphocyte leukemia. Some clones in this sample may be carry-over from other donors' samples. Each CDR3 is given with its conserved first and last residue. The D gene is left open where the match is weak. The size field is filled for only some rows; it gives once, few, many or a size class.

TRBV9	TRBJ1-5	TRBD1	once	TGTGCCAGCAGCCTTGAGGGGACAGTTCATCAGCCCCAGCATTTT	CASSLEGTVHQPQHF
TRBV7-2	TRBJ1-1	.	.	TGTGCCAGCAGCACCCATTTTCAGGGAGAAGAAGCTTTCTTT	CASSTHFQGEEAFF
TRBV6-6	TRBJ2-7	.	.	TGTGCCAGCAGTTACTCGGACCAATACGAGCAGTACTTC	CASSYSDQYEQYF
TRBV10-3	TRBJ1-1	.	.	TGTGCCATCAGTGATTTCTCCCGGGCCAACACTGAAGCTTTCTTT	CAISDFSRANTEAFF
TRBV27	TRBJ2-7	.	few	TGTGCCAGCAGTTGGAGCGGGGAGCAGTACTTC	CASSWSGEQYF
TRBV7-2	TRBJ2-7	.	.	TGTGCCAGCAGCTTAGGTTCGCGGTCCCTCTACGAGCAGTACTTC	CASSLGSRSLYEQYF
TRBV6-5	TRBJ2-7	TRBD2	.	TGTGCAGGGGGACTAGCGGGGTTCGAGCAGTACTTC	CAGGLAGFEQYF
TRBV6-6	TRBJ1-2	TRBD1	.	TGTGCCAGCAGCCCGACAGGGGGCGGAGGCTACACCTTC	CASSPTGGGGYTF
TRBV18	TRBJ1-2	.	few	TGTGCCAGCTCCCCGACGGGGAAAGACTACACCTTC	CASSPTGKDYTF
TRBV5-1	TRBJ2-7	TRBD2	.	TGCGCCAGCAGCACCACAGCGGGAGGGGGGGAGCAGTACTTC	CASSTTAGGGEQYF
TRBV5-1	TRBJ2-7	TRBD1	few	TGCGCCAGCAGCTTGGAGGGGACAGGTCCCTACGAGCAGTACTTC	CASSLEGTGPYEQYF
TRBV7-2	TRBJ1-4	.	.	TGTGCCAGCGGCCCTTCAGGCAGACTTAATGAAAAACTGTTTTTT	CASGPSGRLNEKLFF
TRBV4-3	TRBJ2-7	.	.	TGCGCCAGCAGCCAAGAACGGGGTATCTCCTACGAGCAGTACTTC	CASSQERGISYEQYF
TRBV4-1	TRBJ2-7	TRBD1	.	TGCGCCAGCAGCCAGGCCCGGACAGGGTACTCCTACGAGCAGTACTTC	CASSQARTGYSYEQYF
TRBV5-1	TRBJ2-7	.	.	TGCGCCAGCAGCCCCGAATCCCCGCCCTACGTCGTATACTTC	CASSPESPPYVVYF
TRBV28	TRBJ1-3	.	.	TGTGCCAGCACTTCCAAAGAGGGGATCTTCGGAAACACCATATATTTT	CASTSKEGIFGNTIYF
TRBV11-2	TRBJ2-7	.	once	TGTGCCAGCAGCTCCCCAGGGCGGACCAACGAGCAGTACTTC	CASSSPGRTNEQYF
TRBV7-2	TRBJ1-2	.	.	TGTGCCAGCAGCTCCCCGGGCCTCCTTGCGGGCTACACCTTC	CASSSPGLLAGYTF
TRBV25-1	TRBJ1-4	.	.	TGTGCCAGCAGGGACAGTTCAACTAATGAAAAACTGTTTTTT	CASRDSSTNEKLFF
TRBV28	TRBJ1-2	.	.	TGTGCCAGCAGTTTATCCTCGGGGGATGGCTACACCTTC	CASSLSSGDGYTF
TRBV7-9	TRBJ1-5	TRBD1	.	TGTGCCAGCAGCTTAGCCGACAGGGGCAATCAGCCCCAGCATTTT	CASSLADRGNQPQHF
TRBV7-6	TRBJ2-7	.	.	TGTGCCAGCAGCTTAGAACACCCACTTGGGGGTAACGAGCAGTACTTC	CASSLEHPLGGNEQYF
TRBV2	TRBJ1-2	.	.	TGTGCCAGCACCTTCCGAAGGGGAGGGGCTTATGGCTACACCTTC	CASTFRRGGAYGYTF
TRBV4-2	TRBJ1-6	TRBD1	.	TGTGCCAGCAGCCAAGCTAGGGACAGGTTTGGATCTCCCCTCCACTTT	CASSQARDRFGSPLHF
TRBV4-2	TRBJ2-1	.	.	TGTGCCAGCAGCCTTGAGGCAGGTAGTTACAATGAGCAGTTCTTC	CASSLEAGSYNEQFF
TRBV19	TRBJ1-6	TRBD1	few	TGTGCCAGTAAATGGACAGGGGGTCATTCACCCCTCCACTTT	CASKWTGGHSPLHF
TRBV7-2	TRBJ1-2	.	.	TGTGCCAGCAGCTTAAGGCAGACAATAATGGATGGCTACACCTTC	CASSLRQTIMDGYTF
TRBV4-2	TRBJ2-7	TRBD2	.	TGTGCCAGCAGCCAACCCGGGACTAGGGACTCAACCTACGAGCAGTACTTC	CASSQPGTRDSTYEQYF